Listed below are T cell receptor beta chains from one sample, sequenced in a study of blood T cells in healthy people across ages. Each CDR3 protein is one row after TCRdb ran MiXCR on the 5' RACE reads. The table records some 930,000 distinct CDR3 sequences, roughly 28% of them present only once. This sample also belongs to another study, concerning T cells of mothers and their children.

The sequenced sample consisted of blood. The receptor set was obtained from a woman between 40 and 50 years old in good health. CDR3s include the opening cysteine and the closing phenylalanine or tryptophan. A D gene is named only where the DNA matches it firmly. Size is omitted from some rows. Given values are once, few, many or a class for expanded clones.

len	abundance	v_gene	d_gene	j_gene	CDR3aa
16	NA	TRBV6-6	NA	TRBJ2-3	CASNPPGPPWGDTQYF
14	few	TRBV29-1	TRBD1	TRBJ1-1	CSVDWTGLNTEAFF
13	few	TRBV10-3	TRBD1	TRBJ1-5	CAISLGQNQPQHF
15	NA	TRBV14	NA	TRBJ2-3	CASSQRDTNTDTQYF
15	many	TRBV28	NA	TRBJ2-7	CASSLRQVWPYEQYF
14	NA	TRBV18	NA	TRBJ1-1	CASSPRRLNTEAFF
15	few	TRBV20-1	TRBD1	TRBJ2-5	CSAPRQGRVQETQYF
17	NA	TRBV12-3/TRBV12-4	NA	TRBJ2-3	CASSPIGTVRLTDTQYF
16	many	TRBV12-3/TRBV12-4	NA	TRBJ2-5	CASSFRQGPLQETQYF
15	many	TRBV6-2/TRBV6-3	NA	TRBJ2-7	CASSYSRGSIYEQYF
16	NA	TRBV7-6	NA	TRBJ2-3	CASSSRLDSYTDTQYF
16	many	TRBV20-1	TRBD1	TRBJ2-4	CSASLRQGRAKNIQYF
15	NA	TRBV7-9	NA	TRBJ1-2	CASSSGAFRIYGYTF
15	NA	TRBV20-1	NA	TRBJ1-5	CSARSRADRSQPQHF
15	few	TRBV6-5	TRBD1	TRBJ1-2	CASRTYPGTGYGYTF
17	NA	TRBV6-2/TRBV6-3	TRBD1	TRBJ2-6	CASSWGQGDSGANVLTF
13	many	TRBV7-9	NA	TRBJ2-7	CASTEKGAYEQYF
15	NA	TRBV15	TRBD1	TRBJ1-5	CATSRKGQGHQPQHF
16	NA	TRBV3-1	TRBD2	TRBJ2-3	CASSLTSGGYTDTQYF
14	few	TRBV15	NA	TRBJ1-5	CATSRDEQVQPQHF
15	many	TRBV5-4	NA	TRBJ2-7	CASSLGGFGTYEQYF
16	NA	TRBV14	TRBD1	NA	CASSQMDRSFRHEQYF
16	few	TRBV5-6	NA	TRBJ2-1	CASSLEDLRHNNEQFF
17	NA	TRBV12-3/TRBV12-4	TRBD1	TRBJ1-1	CASSLGRQGYEDTEAFF
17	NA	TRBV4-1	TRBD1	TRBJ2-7	CASSRVSDRAHTYEQYF
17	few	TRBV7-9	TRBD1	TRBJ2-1	CASSFYPRTGVYNEQFF
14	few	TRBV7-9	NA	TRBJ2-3	CASSHSGGADTQYF
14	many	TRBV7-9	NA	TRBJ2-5	CASSFGTRGETQYF
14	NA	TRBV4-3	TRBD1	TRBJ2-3	CASGAGGYTDTQYF
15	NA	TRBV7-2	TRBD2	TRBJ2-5	CASSWTSGTLGEQYF
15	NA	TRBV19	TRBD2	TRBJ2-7	CASTGLAGASCEQYF
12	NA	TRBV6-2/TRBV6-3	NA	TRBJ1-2	CASSYISYGYTF
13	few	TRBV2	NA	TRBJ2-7	CARTTLAGYEQYF
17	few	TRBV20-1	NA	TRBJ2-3	CSARVKPTESYTDTQYF
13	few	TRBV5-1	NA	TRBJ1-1	CASSRFEGTEAFF
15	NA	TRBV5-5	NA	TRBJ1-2	CASSPTDQGPYGYTF
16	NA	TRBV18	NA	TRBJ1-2	CASSLSSDEANYGYTF
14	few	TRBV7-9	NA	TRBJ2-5	CASSSISTRETQYF
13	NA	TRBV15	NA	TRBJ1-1	CATSREGSTGAFF
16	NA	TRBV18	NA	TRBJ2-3	CASSPLEQGGTDTQYF
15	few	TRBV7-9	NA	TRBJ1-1	CASSSRDYHPTEAFF
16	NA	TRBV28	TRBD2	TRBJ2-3	CASSPVAGGRSDTQYF
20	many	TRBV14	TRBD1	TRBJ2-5	CASSRSLGRTGHGFGETQYF
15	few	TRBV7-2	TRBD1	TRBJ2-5	CASSLDRGIGETQYF
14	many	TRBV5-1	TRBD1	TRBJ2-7	CASSLRDRSYEQYF
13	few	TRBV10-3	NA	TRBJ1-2	CAISEVTGGTYTF
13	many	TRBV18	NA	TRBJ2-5	CASSPRQQETQYF
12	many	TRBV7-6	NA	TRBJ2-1	CASSLPGREQFF
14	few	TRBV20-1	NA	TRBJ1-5	CSASVSPRAQPQHF
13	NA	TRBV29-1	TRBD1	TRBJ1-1	CSVEKGAGGWAFF
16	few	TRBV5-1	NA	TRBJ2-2	CASSLGGSDGTGELFF
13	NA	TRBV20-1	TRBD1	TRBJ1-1	CSARITGGGEAFF
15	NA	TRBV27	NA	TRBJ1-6	CATKPGRHYNSPLHF
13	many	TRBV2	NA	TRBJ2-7	CASGMGLSYEQYF
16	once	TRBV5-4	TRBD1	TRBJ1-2	CASRSIGQGFNYGYTF
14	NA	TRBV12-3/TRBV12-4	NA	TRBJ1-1	CASGDRRLNTEAFF